The 5 T cell receptor beta chains given below trace back to one sample, sequenced in a study of memory CD4+ T cells and cytomegalovirus serostatus. Single viable CD3+CD4+CD8-CD45RO+ cells were sorted as the memory CD4+ T cells. Sequencing was performed with immunoSEQ multiplex PCR; in TCRdb, only in-frame clones are kept and a portion is missing. The profile covers about 80,000 clones, with less than 90% appearing a single time and roughly 0.79% taken by the ten largest. Material: memory CD4+ T cells from blood. All receptors derive from an adult in good health and CMV-seronegative.

The V and J genes are TRBV6-1 and TRBJ2-1, with D perhaps being TRBD1 or TRBD2 (5 bases each). Germline CDR1 reads MNHNS; CDR2 reads SASEGT. The V end lost 3 bases, the J end lost 0 bases, and 24 bases lay between the germline ends. CDR3 size: 20 residues. CDR3 region: CASSDLFGGRSSTSYNEQFF. The DNA of the CDR3 is TGTGCCAGCAGTGACCTCTTTGGGGGTAGGAGTTCAACCTCCTACAATGAGCAGTTCTTC.

This chain uses TRBV2 with TRBJ1-3, with D possibly TRBD1 on 5 matching bases. Germline V CDR1 and CDR2: SNHLY, FYNNEI. Deletions cut 6 bases from V and 0 bases from J, with 15 bases between. The CDR3 consists of 16 residues. The CDR3 sequence is CASRYKLTVSGNTIYF. The CDR3 nucleotides are TGTGCCAGCAGATATAAGCTGACAGTCTCTGGAAACACCATATATTTT.

The CDR3 here is CASSVDRNTEAFF. Written as DNA, the CDR3 is TGTGCCAGCAGCGTAGATAGGAACACTGAAGCTTTCTTT. The V call is TRBV9, the J call TRBJ1-1; D gene ambiguous. The CDR3 consists of 13 residues. V shed 0 bases and J shed 1 base, with 4 bases lying between them. Germline CDR1 reads SGDLS; CDR2 reads YYNGEE.

The chain is built from TRBV7-3 and TRBJ1-2; 7 bases map to TRBD1. Germline CDR1 and CDR2: SGHTA and FQGTGA. V lost 3 bases and J lost 6; bases outside the gene matches: 4. The CDR3 runs to 13 residues. The CDR3: CASSLDRQDGYTF. DNA of the CDR3: TGTGCCAGCAGCTTGGACAGGCAGGATGGCTACACCTTC.

CDR3 bases: TGTGCCAGCAGCCCCATGGCGGGGCTCGTCTACACCTTC. Translated, it gives CASSPMAGLVYTF. The chain combines TRBV7-2 with TRBJ1-2, with D perhaps matching TRBD1 (5 bases). V shed 5 bases and J shed 10 bases, with 17 bases lying between them. This CDR3 region has 13 residues. From germline, CDR1 is SGHTA and CDR2 FQGNSA.